A selection of T cell receptor beta chains follows, all from one sample in a study of Graves' ophthalmopathy and Graves' hyperthyroidism. TCRdb recomputed calls from the multiplex PCR reads with MiXCR, one row per CDR3 protein. The sample lists about 1.1 million distinct CDR3 sequences; 35% to 40% were seen once. The sample consisted of peripheral blood or thyroid tissue (not recorded which). The receptors shown here come from an adult man with Graves' hyperthyroidism. The CDR3 runs from the conserved cysteine through the conserved F or W. The D gene is left open where the match is weak. Clone size is stated in some rows and not others, as once, few, many or a class when expanded.

CDR3	DNA	size	V	J	D
CSASFRWQETQYF	TGCAGTGCTAGTTTCCGTTGGCAGGAGACCCAGTACTTC	-	TRBV20-1	TRBJ2-5	-
CASSYFNEKLFF	TGTGCCAGCAGCTACTTTAATGAAAAACTGTTTTTT	many	TRBV12-3/TRBV12-4	TRBJ1-4	-
CASSQGHGISNQPQHF	TGTGCCAGTAGCCAAGGACACGGTATTAGCAATCAGCCCCAGCATTTT	-	TRBV19	TRBJ1-5	-
CASSQGEGSYGYTF	TGCGCCAGCAGCCAAGGGGAGGGAAGCTATGGCTACACCTTC	many	TRBV4-3	TRBJ1-2	-
CASANGNRGIETQYF	TGTGCCAGCGCGAACGGAAACAGGGGCATCGAGACCCAGTACTTC	many	TRBV2	TRBJ2-5	TRBD1
CASSRDRSQETQYF	TGTGCCAGCAGTAGAGACAGGAGCCAAGAGACCCAGTACTTC	few	TRBV6-6	TRBJ2-5	-
CSKTESLRGYTF	TGCAGTAAGACAGAGAGCCTGCGAGGCTACACCTTC	many	TRBV20-1	TRBJ1-2	-
CASSLTLGAWQPQHF	TGTGCCAGCAGCTTAACGCTGGGGGCTTGGCAGCCCCAGCATTTT	-	TRBV7-8	TRBJ1-5	-
CASSALTGNQPQHF	TGTGCCAGCAGTGCCTTGACAGGGAATCAGCCCCAGCATTTT	-	TRBV12-3/TRBV12-4	TRBJ1-5	TRBD1
CASSENLLSYGYTF	TGTGCCAGCAGTGAAAACTTATTATCCTATGGCTACACCTTC	few	TRBV6-1	TRBJ1-2	-
CASSQGRRATYEQHF	TGTGCCAGCAGCCAAGGCCGCAGGGCGACCTACGAGCAGCACTTC	-	TRBV14	TRBJ2-7	-
CASSANFRDRGRGYTF	TGTGCCAGCAGCGCTAACTTCCGGGACAGGGGGCGAGGCTACACCTTC	few	TRBV12-3/TRBV12-4	TRBJ1-2	TRBD1
CATGDGEQYF	TGTGCCACAGGGGATGGGGAGCAGTACTTC	few	TRBV10-3	TRBJ2-7	-
CSGMGSYEQYF	TGCAGCGGAATGGGATCCTACGAGCAGTACTTC	-	TRBV29-1	TRBJ2-7	-
CASSAGLAGASWGYTF	TGCGCCAGCAGTGCCGGACTAGCGGGAGCCTCCTGGGGCTACACCTTC	-	TRBV10-2	TRBJ1-2	-
CASSLGGQNSPLHF	TGTGCCAGCAGTTTAGGCGGACAGAATTCACCCCTCCACTTT	-	TRBV12-3/TRBV12-4	TRBJ1-6	-
CASSTDGYEQYF	TGCGCCAGCAGCACCGACGGCTACGAGCAGTACTTC	many	TRBV5-1	TRBJ2-7	-
CSVAGTGFGYTF	TGCAGCGTTGCTGGGACAGGGTTTGGCTACACCTTC	-	TRBV29-1	TRBJ1-2	TRBD1
CASSLYGGPKETQYF	TGCGCCAGCAGCTTGTACGGGGGGCCCAAAGAGACCCAGTACTTC	few	TRBV5-1	TRBJ2-5	-
CSVDQGHINTEAFF	TGCAGCGTTGACCAGGGGCACATAAACACTGAAGCTTTCTTT	few	TRBV29-1	TRBJ1-1	-
CASSYSGGTKTQYF	TGTGCCAGCAGTTACTCGGGGGGAACGAAGACCCAGTACTTC	-	TRBV6-5	TRBJ2-5	-
CASRTWGQGNTGELFF	TGTGCCAGCAGAACCTGGGGACAGGGCAACACCGGGGAGCTGTTTTTT	-	TRBV7-8	TRBJ2-2	TRBD1
CASSLSFSTDTQYF	TGTGCCAGCAGCCTATCATTTAGCACAGATACGCAGTATTTT	-	TRBV7-9	TRBJ2-3	-
CASSKDSEQYF	TGCGCCAGCAGCAAGGATAGCGAGCAGTACTTC	few	TRBV5-1	TRBJ2-7	-
CAISETQGWDSEQYF	TGTGCCATCAGTGAAACACAGGGTTGGGACTCGGAGCAGTACTTC	-	TRBV10-3	TRBJ2-7	-
CASSYSGTGYTGELFF	TGTGCCAGCAGTTACTCCGGGACAGGGTACACCGGGGAGCTGTTTTTT	few	TRBV6-5	TRBJ2-2	TRBD1
CAISRTGKDSPLHF	TGTGCCATCAGTCGTACCGGGAAGGATTCACCCCTCCACTTT	-	TRBV10-3	TRBJ1-6	-
CASSPQQGPEKLFF	TGTGCCAGCAGTCCTCAACAGGGCCCTGAAAAACTGTTTTTT	-	TRBV12-3/TRBV12-4	TRBJ1-4	-
CASTLTGRPYEQYF	TGTGCCAGCACCCTGACCGGACGGCCCTACGAGCAGTACTTC	-	TRBV6-5	TRBJ2-7	-
CATSRYPRGDRVGSPLHF	TGTGCCACCAGCAGATACCCCAGGGGGGACAGGGTTGGCTCACCCCTCCACTTT	-	TRBV15	TRBJ1-6	TRBD1
CATTGTHNQPQHF	TGTGCCACAACCGGGACACACAATCAGCCCCAGCATTTT	many	TRBV2	TRBJ1-5	-